These 2 T cell receptor beta chains were all obtained from the same sample, sequenced in a study of blood T cells in healthy people across ages (dated by TCRdb to about 2015). The library was produced with 5' RACE. TCRdb shows the sequencer as Illumina HiSeq 2500. A second PCR of about 6 to 12 cycles was performed with a sample-barcoded 5' primer and a J-beta primer mix. The public sequencing data were trimmed at Q25 with fastp and processed into clonotypes with MiXCR by TCRdb, which kept only in-frame beta chains. Entries are consolidated by CDR3 protein sequence, retaining the most common genes and DNA. This sample comprises roughly 1,700,000 distinct CDR3 sequences, roughly 27% of them detected only once. 7% to 9% of the sample is held by the ten biggest clonotypes. Specimen: blood. These receptor sequences come from a woman in her thirties in good health.

The sample holds a few counts of this clonotype. The V and J genes are TRBV18 and TRBJ2-2; no clear D. Trimming stripped 6 bases from V and 2 bases from J, with 16 bases between. The CDR3 is 16 amino acids. CDR1 and CDR2 from the germline V gene are KGHSH and LQKENI. The DNA of the CDR3 is TGTGCCAGCTCCCCGGAGAGCAGGCCAAACACCGGGGAGCTGTTTTTT. It translates to CASSPESRPNTGELFF.

In regard to this clonotype: This may be a read error, as it is one base from a much larger clone. The rearrangement links TRBV20-1 to TRBJ2-5; 9 nucleotides match TRBD2. This CDR3 has 14 amino acids. The germline CDR1 and CDR2 sequences are DFQATT and SNEGSKA (reference sequence). DNA for the CDR3: TGCAGTGCTGGCAGCACTAGCGGGCGGGAGACCCTGTACTTC. Protein sequence: CSAGSTSGRETLYF.